The 27 T cell receptor beta chains below all came from one sample that was sequenced in a study of shared T cell receptors in the human thymus. Clones were sequenced by immunoSEQ multiplex PCR, and TCRdb holds only the in-frame ones, with some missing. The sample lists fewer than 700,000 clones; more than 75% were seen once. This same sample was also taken into another study, of human thymus T cells.

Sequencing was carried out using thymocytes. These receptors were taken from a boy less than two years old with a congenital heart defect.

J is TRBJ2-2 and V is TRBV7-7; 7 nucleotides agree with TRBD2. J lost 6 bases, V lost 5 bases, and 9 bases had no gene match. The germline CDR1 and CDR2 sequences are SSHAT and FNYEAQ (reference sequence). The CDR3 length is 15 residues. The CDR3 DNA follows: TGTGCCAGCAGCCATAGGCGGGGGAGGCCCGGGGAGCTGTTTTTT. It yields the protein CASSHRRGRPGELFF.

The chain carries TRBV27 and TRBJ2-1, with D maybe TRBD2 (5 bases). Germline CDR1 and CDR2: MNHEY and SMNVEV (reference sequence). The ends were cut back, 7 bases at V and 8 bases at J, with 21 bases in the middle. This CDR3 has 15 residues. CDR3 sequence reads: CASIPHGDHNDEQFF. The CDR3 DNA reads as TGTGCCAGCATCCCCCACGGGGATCACAATGATGAGCAGTTCTTC.

The gene calls are TRBV5-4 and TRBJ1-2; 8 positions match TRBD1. Germline V CDR1 and CDR2: SGHNT, YYREEE (reference sequence). The CDR3 consists of 14 residues. V lost 9 bases and J lost 8; bases outside the gene matches: 15. The CDR3 bases are TGTGCCACTAACCCCCCTGACAGGGGCAGGGGCTACACCTTC. Protein: CATNPPDRGRGYTF.

This sequence joins TRBV4-3 and TRBJ1-3; D is perhaps TRBD1 (5 bases). The CDR3 length is 14 residues. Trimming removed 0 bases from V and 11 bases from J, with 14 bases in between. Per the germline V gene, CDR1 is LGHNA and CDR2 is YSLEER. The CDR3 DNA follows: TGCGCCAGCAGCCAAGAGGGCCGGCGGGACCCCATATATTTT. This gives the protein CASSQEGRRDPIYF.

The V call is TRBV29-1, the J call TRBJ2-7, with TRBD2 identical over 10 bases. J lost 1 base, V lost 4 bases, and 4 bases had no gene match. Per the germline V gene, CDR1 is SQVTM and CDR2 is ANQGSEA. The CDR3 consists of 14 residues. Written as DNA, the CDR3 is TGCAGCGTTGGGGGGACTAGCGCGTCCTACGAGCAGTACTTC. Amino acid sequence: CSVGGTSASYEQYF.

The CDR3 spells CATSRARRAVDTDTQYF. In DNA form, the CDR3 reads TGTGCCACCAGCAGAGCTCGGCGGGCGGTGGACACAGATACGCAGTATTTT. The J gene is TRBJ2-3, the V gene TRBV15, with D perhaps TRBD2 (5 bases). Trimming took off 1 base at V and 2 bases at J, with 16 bases between the two ends. CDR1 is LNHNV, CDR2 YYDKDF, per germline (reference sequence). The CDR3 has 17 residues.

The rearrangement links TRBV28 to TRBJ2-3, with no clear D. V lost 3 bases, J lost 4 bases, and 5 bases lay in between. The CDR3 has 12 amino acids. Per germline, CDR1 MDHEN and CDR2 SYDVKM. The CDR3 reads CASSLAPDTQYF. The CDR3 DNA sequence: TGTGCCAGCAGTTTGGCTCCAGATACGCAGTATTTT.

The chain is built from TRBV4-1 and TRBJ2-1; the D gene is possibly TRBD2 (6 bases). The CDR3 runs to 16 residues. V was clipped by 4 bases and J by 9 bases, with 22 bases between them. Per the germline V gene, CDR1 is MGHRA and CDR2 is YSYEKL. CDR3 protein: CASSPPRRGRGGEQFF. The CDR3 nucleotides are TGCGCCAGCAGCCCTCCCAGGCGAGGGCGGGGTGGTGAGCAGTTCTTC.

V is TRBV2 and J is TRBJ1-2, with 10 bases aligning to TRBD1. Looked up from germline, CDR1 is SNHLY and CDR2 is FYNNEI. The CDR3 has 20 residues. The V segment lost 0 bases and the J segment 2 bases; nucleotides outside the gene matches: 15. The CDR3 is CASSEASGRDRGLLNYGYTF. The CDR3, as DNA: TGTGCCAGCAGTGAAGCGTCAGGAAGAGACAGGGGGCTCTTGAACTATGGCTACACCTTC.

V and J are TRBV4-1 and TRBJ1-1; TRBD1 agrees at 10 bases. There are 18 residues in the CDR3. V trimming: 3 bases; J trimming: 10 bases; junction bases outside the gene matches: 20. Germline V gene lookup returns CDR1 MGHRA and CDR2 YSYEKL. The CDR3 here is CASSHRTGGEFGSDGAFF. CDR3 bases: TGCGCCAGCAGCCACCGGACAGGGGGAGAGTTTGGGTCTGATGGAGCTTTCTTT.

The chain couples TRBV6-5 to TRBJ1-1; possibly TRBD1 for D (5 bases). The CDR3 sequence is 16 residues long. Germline assignment: CDR1 MNHEY and CDR2 SVGAGI. V gave up 2 bases and J gave up 5 bases, with 18 bases separating them. CDR3 loop: CASSYPVGQGRTEAFF. The CDR3 DNA follows: TGTGCCAGCAGTTACCCCGTAGGGCAGGGTCGGACTGAAGCTTTCTTT.

The chain joins TRBV5-1 to TRBJ2-2; 10 bases line up with TRBD2. The CDR3 has 17 amino acids. With 0 bases clipped from V and 3 bases from J, the junction kept 5 bases outside the gene matches. The germline gives CDR1 SGHRS, CDR2 YFSETQ. This chain's CDR3 is CASSLEVAGGHTGELFF. DNA for the CDR3: TGCGCCAGCAGCTTGGAGGTAGCGGGAGGACACACCGGGGAGCTGTTTTTT.

This clone appeared a single time. The V and J genes are TRBV5-1 and TRBJ2-7; 10 bases map to TRBD2. In germline, CDR1 is SGHRS, CDR2 YFSETQ. The CDR3 runs to 15 residues. J was trimmed by 2 bases and V by 6 bases; bases with no gene match: 8. The CDR3 loop reads CASTRGLAAAYEQYF. The CDR3 nucleotides are TGCGCCAGCACCCGCGGACTAGCGGCGGCCTACGAGCAGTACTTC.

The chain uses TRBV27 and TRBJ2-2; D possibly corresponds to TRBD2 (6 bases). The V and J ends lost 3 bases and 2 bases respectively, with 10 bases between them. CDR1 and CDR2 (germline): MNHEY, SMNVEV (reference sequence). The CDR3 sequence is 15 residues long. CDR3 nucleotide sequence: TGTGCCAGCAGTTTGCGGGCGGGAAACACCGGGGAGCTGTTTTTT. Its protein product is CASSLRAGNTGELFF.

This chain's CDR3 is CASSGDRGATNEKLFF. CDR3 bases: TGTGCCAGCAGCGGTGACCGGGGAGCAACTAATGAAAAACTGTTTTTT. The V call is TRBV9, the J call TRBJ1-4; no firm D call. In germline, CDR1 is SGDLS, CDR2 YYNGEE. The V end lost 3 bases, the J end lost 0 bases, and 12 bases lay between the germline ends. The CDR3 sequence is 16 residues long.

The chain uses TRBV13 and TRBJ2-7; TRBD2 matches at 8 bases. CDR3 length: 16 amino acids. Germline values: CDR1 PRHDT, CDR2 FYEKMQ (reference sequence). The trim removed 8 bases at V and 3 bases at J, leaving 15 bases unmatched. CDR3 coding DNA: TGTGCCAGCTACAAGCGGGAGTTACGTAGGGACTACGAGCAGTACTTC. Its translation is CASYKRELRRDYEQYF.

This clone was picked up a small number of times. The chain carries TRBV5-4 and TRBJ2-2; perhaps TRBD2 as D (6 bases). CDR1 and CDR2 from the germline V gene are SGHNT and YYREEE (reference sequence). The CDR3 length is 13 residues. V lost 4 bases to trimming and J lost 5 bases, with 9 bases between them. This chain's CDR3 is CASSAGRTGELFF. For the CDR3, the DNA is TGTGCCAGCAGCGCGGGACGGACCGGGGAGCTGTTTTTT.

The chain is built from TRBV19 and TRBJ1-1; 7 bases are a match to TRBD1. With V trimmed by 3 bases and J by 4 bases, 8 bases remained unmatched. Germline V gene sequence: CDR1 LNHDA, CDR2 SQIVND (reference sequence). There are 15 residues in the CDR3. As DNA, the CDR3 is TGTGCCAGTAGTATGGCAGGGGGTTTAGGCACTGAAGCTTTCTTT. Translation gives CASSMAGGLGTEAFF.

The chain uses TRBV12-2 and TRBJ2-7; the DNA was not compared with TRBD2, the D call given in the table. TRBV12-2 constitutes a pseudogene. The CDR3 has 12 residues. CDR3 loop: CASRTKIRGQYF. CDR3 DNA sequence: TGTGCAAGTCGTACAAAAATTCGGGGGCAGTACTTC.

This chain connects TRBV6-7 to TRBJ1-5; D ambiguous. Being an ORF, TRBV6-7 has a function that is uncertain. This CDR3 has 14 residues. The V and J ends lost 1 base and 0 bases respectively, with 4 bases between them. The CDR3 sequence: CASSYFISNQPQHF. The CDR3 DNA sequence: TGTGCCAGCAGTTACTTTATTAGCAATCAGCCCCAGCATTTT.

The chain is built from TRBV7-9 and TRBJ1-5; D uncertain. Trimming cost V 1 base and J 2 bases, with 12 bases left between them. This CDR3 is built from 16 residues. Germline CDR1 is SEHNR and CDR2 is FQNEAQ (reference sequence). The CDR3 reads CASSLVVPGGNQPQHF. Here the CDR3 DNA reads TGTGCCAGCAGCTTAGTGGTTCCGGGTGGCAATCAGCCCCAGCATTTT.

The rearrangement links TRBV9 to TRBJ2-1; D is unresolved. Trimming removed 0 bases from V and 3 bases from J, with 13 bases in between. CDR1 is SGDLS and CDR2 is YYNGEE in the germline V gene. This CDR3 has 16 amino acids. The CDR3 DNA is TGTGCCAGCAGCGTAGAGAATACAGTGGACTACAATGAGCAGTTCTTC. Residues: CASSVENTVDYNEQFF. The variable domain in full, completed from reference TRBV9 and TRBJ2-1, reads DSGVTQTPKHLITATGQRVTLRCSPRSGDLSVYWYQQSLDQGLQFLIQYYNGEERAKGNILERFSAQQFPDLHSELNLSSLELGDSALYFCASSVENTVDYNEQFFGPGTRLTVL.

The chain links TRBV5-1 to TRBJ2-1; D perhaps matches TRBD2 (6 bases). Germline V gene sequence: CDR1 SGHRS, CDR2 YFSETQ. Trimming took off 0 bases at V and 3 bases at J, with 10 bases between the two ends. CDR3 length: 15 amino acids. CDR3 sequence (DNA): TGCGCCAGCAGCTTGGTGTCTAGCGTCTACAATGAGCAGTTCTTC. Translated: CASSLVSSVYNEQFF. The full variable domain, rest sourced from reference TRBV5-1 and TRBJ2-1, is KAGVTQTPRYLIKTRGQQVTLSCSPISGHRSVSWYQQTPGQGLQFLFEYFSETQRNKGNFPGRFSGRQFSNSRSEMNVSTLELGDSALYLCASSLVSSVYNEQFFGPGTRLTVL.

The chain links TRBV10-1 to TRBJ2-3; D remains ambiguous. V shed 5 bases and J shed 0 bases, with 6 bases lying between them. Germline CDR1 is WNHNN and CDR2 is SYGVQD (reference sequence). This CDR3 contains 13 residues. Here the CDR3 reads CASSSTSTDTQYF. In nucleotides, the CDR3 is TGCGCCAGCAGTTCGACTAGCACAGATACGCAGTATTTT.

The chain is built from TRBV5-1 and TRBJ1-2; a possible D gene is TRBD1 (5 bases). The CDR3 loop spans 15 amino acids. Germline CDR1 and CDR2: SGHRS and YFSETQ. V was trimmed by 4 bases and J by 4 bases, leaving 17 bases between them. The CDR3 DNA is TGCGCCAGCAGCCAGGGTCCCTGCGTGGGCTATGGCTACACCTTC. Translated: CASSQGPCVGYGYTF.

The J gene is TRBJ2-5, the V gene TRBV29-1, with D unclear. V lost 0 bases and J 5 bases, leaving 7 bases between the germline ends. Per the germline V gene, CDR1 is SQVTM and CDR2 is ANQGSEA. This CDR3 region has 12 residues. The CDR3 nucleotides are TGCAGCGTTGAAGATACCAGGGAGACCCAGTACTTC. Encoded protein: CSVEDTRETQYF.

V gene TRBV4-2 combines with J gene TRBJ2-2; maybe TRBD2 (6 bases). Trimming pared 1 base from V and 6 bases from J, leaving 15 bases between. The germline CDR1 and CDR2 sequences are LGHNA and YNFKEQ. The length of the CDR3 is 16 residues. CDR3 nucleotide sequence: TGTGCCAGCAGCCAAGCCAGGCTAGCGACGGCCGGGGAGCTGTTTTTT. This codes for CASSQARLATAGELFF.